This T cell receptor (beta chain) was profiled in a study of vaccination effects on CD4 cells after COVID-19. Overall study findings and caveats: Late after vaccination, infection- and vaccine-induced clones showed marked clonal contraction.

Profiling relied on immunoSEQ multiplex PCR, and the TCRdb table lists in-frame clones only, not all of them. The sample holds about 11,000 clones, roughly 70% seen once. Under the ViraFEST assay, PBMC were stimulated with viral peptide pools so that antigen-specific CD4+ T cells expanded. Sequencing was performed afterwards. The culture ran for 10 days, and then CD4+ T cells were isolated. Supplemented with 8.5 to 10 IU/ml IL-2 and about 10 ug/ml peptides, two million PBMC per well were kept in culture. In its sample, this clone was seen a few times. Its antigen is unknown. Trimming took 7 bases from V and 2 from J; bases not matched to a gene: 7. CDR3 length: 15 amino acids. Per the germline V gene, CDR1 is LNHDA and CDR2 is SQIVND (reference sequence).

This sequence originates from a human donor who received a COVID-19 vaccine. V usage is TRBV19 and J usage is TRBJ2-4, with TRBD2 identical over 8 bases. Sequenced material: CD4+ T cells from PBMCs cultured with HCoV-229E spike peptides, taken before COVID-19 vaccination. CDR3 nucleotides: TGTGCCAGTACCACGGGGGGGGTAACCAAAAACATTCAGTACTTC. Translating it yields CASTTGGVTKNIQYF.